Sequencing of this T cell receptor (beta chain) was carried out in a study of blood T cells in healthy people across ages. The second PCR ran about 6 to 12 cycles with a sample-barcoded 5' primer and J-beta primers. TCRdb re-derived calls from the 5' RACE reads in MiXCR, one entry per CDR3 protein. The data show 1.5 million to 2 million distinct CDR3 sequences, around 50% seen once. The V gene end was trimmed by 1 base and the J gene end by 7 bases; junction bases not matched to a gene: 5. Germline loops: CDR1 SEHNR, CDR2 FQNEAQ (reference sequence). The CDR3 spans 14 residues. This TCR was sampled from a middle-aged woman in good health. The V call is TRBV7-9, the J call TRBJ1-2, with TRBD1 matching 8 bases. The sample consisted of blood. CDR3 in DNA: TGTGCCAGCAGCTTAGTGGTGACAGGGGCTGGCTACACCTTC. It encodes CASSLVVTGAGYTF.